This T cell receptor (beta chain) was identified during a study of human T cells and chemical hapten exposure. V lost 2 bases and J lost 1, with 8 bases in between. The CDR3 spans 13 residues. The germline V gene encodes CDR1 SQVTM and CDR2 ANQGSEA. TCRdb fed the RACE reads into MiXCR, producing one record per CDR3 protein. This table holds roughly 200,000 distinct CDR3 sequences, about 20% found once. Time point defined: patch test 1, 2 weeks after DPC sensitization. The treatment was: therapeutic diphenylcyclopropenone sensitization with weekly scalp DPC. Many counts were recorded for this clonotype.

Specimen: whole blood, collected in connection with sensitization to the hapten diphenylcyclopropenone (DPC). The chain has TRBV29-1 and TRBJ1-1; a weak D match, TRBD1 (5 bases). The source of this sequence is a woman aged 45-59 years with alopecia areata. Some clones in this sample may be carry-over from other donors' samples. The CDR3 DNA reads TGCAGCGTTGAAAGGCAGGGGAACACTGAAGCTTTCTTT. Translation: CSVERQGNTEAFF.